These 22 T cell receptor beta chains originate from one sample sequenced in a study of graft-versus-host responses after intestinal transplantation. No antigen is known for these receptors. TCRdb's copy holds only in-frame clones and misses some; the assay was immunoSEQ multiplex PCR. The table has approximately 70,000 clones, roughly 90% seen once. Sample: unstimulated CD8+ T cells sorted from spleen or lymph node cells, taken before intestinal transplant. The origin of the receptors is a human donor who received an intestinal transplant.

V and J are TRBV10-3 and TRBJ2-2; 7 bases are shared with TRBD1. The CDR3 is made up of 15 amino acids. Germline V gene data show CDR1 as ENHRY and CDR2 as SYGVKD. The junction had 6 bases not matched to a gene; V was cut back by 7 bases and J by 1 base. The CDR3 here is CAITDRELNTGELFF. CDR3 coding DNA: TGTGCCATCACCGACAGGGAGTTGAACACCGGGGAGCTGTTTTTT.

CDR3 sequence: CASSQDLLAGRVSYEQYF. CDR3 in DNA: TGCGCCAGCAGCCAAGACCTGCTAGCGGGGAGAGTCTCCTACGAGCAGTACTTC. The rearrangement uses TRBV4-1 and TRBJ2-7; 9 bases match TRBD2. This CDR3 comprises 18 residues. Germline lookup yields CDR1 MGHRA and CDR2 YSYEKL. The ends lost 0 bases at V and 0 bases at J; junction bases unmatched: 9.

This chain links TRBV10-3 with TRBJ1-2; D gene uncertain. The germline gives CDR1 ENHRY, CDR2 SYGVKD. V was pared by 0 bases and J by 2 bases, with 16 bases between. This CDR3 spans 17 amino acids. As DNA, the CDR3 is TGTGCCATCAGTGAGTCGATGCGGGAAGGTGGAAACTATGGCTACACCTTC. It translates to CAISESMREGGNYGYTF.

This clone was observed once. The V and J genes are TRBV29-1 and TRBJ1-4, with 8 bases matching TRBD1. CDR3 size: 13 residues. J gave up 5 bases and V 6 bases, and 5 bases lay outside the gene matches. The germline gives CDR1 SQVTM, CDR2 ANQGSEA. The CDR3 bases are TGCAGCGTCATGGACAGGGAGAATGAAAAACTGTTTTTT. The encoded protein is CSVMDRENEKLFF.

The V call is TRBV7-8, the J call TRBJ2-7; the match to TRBD2 covers 7 bases. This CDR3 comprises 17 residues. The V gene end was trimmed by 5 bases and the J gene end by 6 bases; junction bases not matched to a gene: 19. CDR1 and CDR2 from the germline V gene are SGHVS and FQNEAQ. The CDR3 loop reads CASSLLGEGPLLCEQYF. The CDR3 region has the DNA TGTGCCAGCAGCCTACTCGGGGAGGGGCCCCTGTTGTGCGAGCAGTACTTC.

This sequence joins TRBV27 and TRBJ2-1; the D gene is possibly TRBD2 (5 bases). V was pared by 1 base and J by 1 base, with 14 bases between. CDR1 is MNHEY, CDR2 SMNVEV, per germline (reference sequence). This CDR3 contains 17 residues. The CDR3 loop reads CASSLLPSGGSYNEQFF. DNA of the CDR3: TGTGCCAGCAGTTTATTGCCCTCAGGCGGGTCCTACAATGAGCAGTTCTTC.

The genes are TRBV5-1 and TRBJ1-1, with D possibly being TRBD1 (5 bases). Germline lookup yields CDR1 SGHRS and CDR2 YFSETQ. The V end was cut by 9 bases, the J end by 1 base, with 10 bases between. There are 12 residues in the CDR3. The chain's CDR3 is CAIGGGNTEAFF. As DNA, the CDR3 is TGCGCCATTGGGGGAGGGAACACTGAAGCTTTCTTT.

This chain uses TRBV27 with TRBJ1-3; D gene unclear. CDR1 is MNHEY, CDR2 SMNVEV, per germline (reference sequence). V was trimmed by 4 bases and J by 4 bases, leaving 8 bases between them. CDR3 size: 13 residues. The CDR3 region has the DNA TGTGCCAGCAGTTCTGAGGGCGGAAACACCATATATTTT. It encodes CASSSEGGNTIYF.

The V gene is TRBV6-6, the J gene TRBJ1-1, with 7 bases lining up with TRBD1. V shed 2 bases and J 4 bases; nucleotides not matched to a gene: 1. Per germline, CDR1 MNHNY and CDR2 SVGAGI (reference sequence). This CDR3 contains 13 residues. This chain's CDR3 is CASSYRTGTEAFF. For the CDR3, the DNA is TGTGCCAGCAGTTACCGGACAGGCACTGAAGCTTTCTTT.

The chain joins TRBV30 to TRBJ2-7, with D perhaps matching TRBD1 (5 bases). With 1 base removed from V and 7 bases from J, the gap between germline ends came to 17 bases. Per the germline V gene, CDR1 is GTSNPN and CDR2 is SVGIG (reference sequence). This CDR3 contains 14 residues. The CDR3 region has the DNA TGTGCCTGGAGTGGAAAGGGGCGACCCCGGGAGCAGTACTTC. This encodes CAWSGKGRPREQYF.

The CDR3 region has the DNA TGTGCCAGCAGCTTGAGGGGACTTCGGGTCGAAATTCAGTACTTC. Translating gives CASSLRGLRVEIQYF. The chain is built from TRBV5-6 and TRBJ2-4; tentatively, D is TRBD2 (6 bases). This CDR3 has 15 amino acids. The germline V and J ends were trimmed by 1 base and 10 bases, with 18 bases remaining between them. Germline V gene sequence: CDR1 SGHDT, CDR2 YYEEEE.

The chain is built from TRBV9 and TRBJ1-6; 7 bases match TRBD1. The ends lost 0 bases at V and 6 bases at J; junction bases unmatched: 6. CDR3 size: 16 residues. CDR1 is SGDLS and CDR2 is YYNGEE in the germline V gene. The CDR3 reads CASSVDVGTANSPLHF. The DNA for the CDR3 is TGTGCCAGCAGCGTAGACGTAGGGACAGCTAATTCACCCCTCCACTTT.

This clone is a singleton in its sample. The chain employs TRBV2 and TRBJ2-7; 8 bases are a match to TRBD1. The ends lost 0 bases at V and 2 bases at J; junction bases unmatched: 3. The germline gives CDR1 SNHLY, CDR2 FYNNEI. This CDR3 has 15 amino acids. CDR3 region: CASSEATGATYEQYF. CDR3 in DNA: TGTGCCAGCAGTGAAGCGACAGGGGCCACCTACGAGCAGTACTTC.

The gene calls are TRBV27 and TRBJ1-6; possibly TRBD1 for D (6 bases). Trimming shortened V by 7 bases and J by 13 bases, and 14 bases separated the two germline ends. The CDR3 sequence is 12 residues long. CDR1 and CDR2 (germline): MNHEY, SMNVEV (reference sequence). CDR3 region: CASKQGSLPLHF. In nucleotides, the CDR3 is TGTGCCAGCAAACAGGGATCCCTCCCCCTCCACTTT.

The chain is built from TRBV28 and TRBJ2-1; 7 bases are a match to TRBD1. V lost 4 bases, J lost 0 bases, and 6 bases stayed unmatched. Germline V gives CDR1 MDHEN, CDR2 SYDVKM. The length of the CDR3 is 16 residues. CDR3 sequence: CASSWDRQTSYNEQFF. The CDR3 bases are TGTGCCAGCAGTTGGGACAGACAAACCTCCTACAATGAGCAGTTCTTC.

The chain uses TRBV27 and TRBJ1-2, with D tentatively TRBD1 (6 bases). V lost 3 bases and J lost 8, with 16 bases in between. Germline V gene sequence: CDR1 MNHEY, CDR2 SMNVEV (reference sequence). This CDR3 contains 14 residues. CDR3 region: CASSFWGGRVGYTF. The CDR3 DNA reads as TGTGCCAGCAGTTTTTGGGGGGGGCGCGTGGGCTACACCTTC.

This chain links TRBV27 with TRBJ2-1; D is possibly TRBD2 (7 bases). Trimming shortened V by 1 base and J by 6 bases, and 13 bases separated the two germline ends. Per the germline V gene, CDR1 is MNHEY and CDR2 is SMNVEV (reference sequence). This CDR3 is built from 15 residues. The CDR3 sequence is CASSLLAGEGNEQFF. The CDR3, as DNA: TGTGCCAGCAGTTTATTAGCAGGGGAGGGCAATGAGCAGTTCTTC.

There are a few counts of this clone. The CDR3 sequence is CASSQALGEEGAEQYF. DNA for the CDR3: TGCGCCAGCAGCCAAGCCCTTGGCGAGGAGGGGGCCGAGCAGTACTTC. The chain recombines TRBV4-1 with TRBJ2-7; D may be TRBD1 (7 bases). V lost 1 base and J 6 bases, leaving 19 bases between the germline ends. Germline CDR1 is MGHRA and CDR2 is YSYEKL. The CDR3 runs 16 residues.

The chain combines TRBV9 with TRBJ2-7; the D is unclear. Trimming shortened V by 0 bases and J by 7 bases, and 11 bases separated the two germline ends. Per germline, CDR1 SGDLS and CDR2 YYNGEE. The length of the CDR3 is 13 residues. The chain's CDR3 is CASSVAPRWEQYF. The CDR3 DNA follows: TGTGCCAGCAGCGTAGCCCCCAGGTGGGAGCAGTACTTC. Variable domain in full (rest from reference TRBV9 and TRBJ2-7): DSGVTQTPKHLITATGQRVTLRCSPRSGDLSVYWYQQSLDQGLQFLIQYYNGEERAKGNILERFSAQQFPDLHSELNLSSLELGDSALYFCASSVAPRWEQYFGPGTRLTVT.

Written as DNA, the CDR3 is TGTGCCAGCACTGGGACAGGGTCCTACGAGCAGTACTTC. It specifies CASTGTGSYEQYF. The V gene is TRBV6-5, the J gene TRBJ2-7; 9 bases line up with TRBD1. With V trimmed by 7 bases and J by 1 base, 2 bases remained unmatched. CDR3 length equals 13 residues. CDR1 and CDR2 from the germline V gene are MNHEY and SVGAGI.

A single count supports this clone. This chain links TRBV10-3 with TRBJ2-7, with TRBD1 matching over 7 bases. The CDR3 is made up of 15 amino acids. V gave up 5 bases and J gave up 1 base; unmatched junction bases: 8. Germline V gene lookup returns CDR1 ENHRY and CDR2 SYGVKD. The CDR3 DNA reads as TGTGCCATCAGTAGCACAGGGGCCGCGTCCTACGAGCAGTACTTC. Translated: CAISSTGAASYEQYF.

The chain employs TRBV5-6 and TRBJ1-1; weak D call: TRBD1 (5 bases). V was clipped by 2 bases and J by 1 base, with 9 bases between them. Germline CDR1 SGHDT, CDR2 YYEEEE. The CDR3 has 14 amino acids. As DNA, the CDR3 is TGTGCCAGCAGCTTAAGGGGTCCGAACACTGAAGCTTTCTTT. Amino acids: CASSLRGPNTEAFF. Full variable domain (remainder filled in from reference TRBV5-6 and TRBJ1-1): DAGVTQSPTHLIKTRGQQVTLRCSPKSGHDTVSWYQQALGQGPQFIFQYYEEEERQRGNFPDRFSGHQFPNYSSELNVNALLLGDSALYLCASSLRGPNTEAFFGQGTRLTVV.